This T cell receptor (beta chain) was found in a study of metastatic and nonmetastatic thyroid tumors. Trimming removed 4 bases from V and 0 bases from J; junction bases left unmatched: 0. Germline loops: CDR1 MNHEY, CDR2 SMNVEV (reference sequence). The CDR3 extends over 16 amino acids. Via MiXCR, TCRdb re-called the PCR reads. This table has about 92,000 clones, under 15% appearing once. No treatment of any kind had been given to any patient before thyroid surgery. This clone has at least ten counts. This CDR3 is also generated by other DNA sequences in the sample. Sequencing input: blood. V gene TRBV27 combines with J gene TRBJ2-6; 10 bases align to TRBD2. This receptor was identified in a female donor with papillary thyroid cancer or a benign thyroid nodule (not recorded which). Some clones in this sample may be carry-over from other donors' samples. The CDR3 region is CASSSSGGSGANVLTF. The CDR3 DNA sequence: TGTGCCAGCAGTTCTAGCGGGGGCTCTGGGGCCAACGTCCTGACTTTC. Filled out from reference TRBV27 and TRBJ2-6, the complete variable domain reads EAQVTQNPRYLITVTGKKLTVTCSQNMNHEYMSWYRQDPGLGLRQIYYSMNVEVTDKGDVPEGYKVSRKEKRNFPLILESPSPNQTSLYFCASSSSGGSGANVLTFGAGSRLTVL.